Following are 11 T cell receptor beta chains from one sample sequenced in a study of blood T cell repertoires in COVID-19. The assay was immunoSEQ multiplex PCR, and TCRdb's table has in-frame clones only and misses some. The repertoire holds about 200,000 clones, with about 85% as singletons. The source material was PBMCs or T cells enriched from blood (not recorded which). Every receptor here comes from a man aged 35 to 55 who had recovered from COVID-19.

J is TRBJ2-1 and V is TRBV3-1 (or the pseudogene TRBV3-2); TRBD2 aligns across 8 bases. Germline assignment: CDR1 LGHDT and CDR2 YNNKEL (reference sequence). This CDR3 spans 13 amino acids. V lost 4 bases and J lost 8; bases outside the gene matches: 4. CDR3 sequence reads: CASSPTGGYEQFF. The CDR3 nucleotides are TGTGCCAGCAGCCCAACGGGGGGGTATGAGCAGTTCTTC.

J is TRBJ2-7 and V is TRBV29-1; D ambiguous. The CDR3 runs to 13 residues. Germline V gene sequence: CDR1 SQVTM, CDR2 ANQGSEA. The V and J ends lost 4 bases and 2 bases respectively, with 12 bases between them. The CDR3 here is CSVAATLAYEQYF. CDR3 DNA sequence: TGCAGCGTTGCAGCTACCCTAGCCTACGAGCAGTACTTC.

The V call is TRBV9, the J call TRBJ1-2; perhaps TRBD1 as D (6 bases). Germline V gives CDR1 SGDLS, CDR2 YYNGEE. V was trimmed by 0 bases and J by 3 bases, leaving 12 bases between them. The CDR3 has 15 amino acids. CDR3 residues: CASSVGGGAHYGYTF. In nucleotides, the CDR3 is TGTGCCAGCAGCGTAGGCGGGGGGGCACACTATGGCTACACCTTC.

This chain connects TRBV9 to TRBJ1-2, with a weak D call TRBD1 (6 bases). This CDR3 contains 13 residues. In germline, CDR1 is SGDLS, CDR2 YYNGEE. Trimming removed 0 bases at V and 8 bases at J, with 11 bases between. Written as DNA, the CDR3 is TGTGCCAGCAGCGTAGACAGGGAACAAGGCTACACCTTC. Protein sequence: CASSVDREQGYTF.

This clone was detected a few times. The chain carries TRBV5-1 and TRBJ2-2; 9 bases are shared with TRBD2. The V and J ends lost 1 base and 6 bases, in that order; junction bases with no gene match: 4. This CDR3 is built from 15 residues. Looked up from germline, CDR1 is SGHRS and CDR2 is YFSETQ. Here the CDR3 DNA reads TGCGCCAGCAGCTTGCCAGCGGGGGGCTCCGGGGAGCTGTTTTTT. This translates into CASSLPAGGSGELFF.

This clone was found a few times. V is TRBV5-1 and J is TRBJ2-2; TRBD2 matches 7 bases. Per the germline V gene, CDR1 is SGHRS and CDR2 is YFSETQ. The CDR3 has 15 amino acids. J was trimmed by 6 bases and V by 2 bases; bases with no gene match: 7. The CDR3 here is CASSFVAGEAGELFF. In nucleotides, the CDR3 is TGCGCCAGCAGCTTCGTCGCGGGAGAGGCCGGGGAGCTGTTTTTT.

J is TRBJ2-2 and V is TRBV4-1, with D perhaps TRBD1 (5 bases). Germline-derived CDR1 and CDR2 are MGHRA and YSYEKL. The CDR3 totals 17 residues. Trimming stripped 0 bases from V and 2 bases from J, with 13 bases between. The CDR3 DNA reads TGCGCCAGCAGCCAAGAGGGCAGGGTTTATAACACCGGGGAGCTGTTTTTT. This translates into CASSQEGRVYNTGELFF.

CDR3 sequence (DNA): TGTGCCAGCAGCCCCGGGACAGGGGGTCGATACGAGCAGTACTTC. Translating it yields CASSPGTGGRYEQYF. V usage is TRBV11-3 and J usage is TRBJ2-7; 11 nucleotides agree with TRBD1. Germline-derived CDR1 and CDR2 are SGHNT and YENEEA. V lost 5 bases to trimming and J lost 4 bases; unmatched junction nucleotides: 7. The CDR3 covers 15 residues.

The chain employs TRBV7-9 and TRBJ2-7; 8 nucleotides match TRBD1. The CDR3 length is 16 residues. Germline-derived CDR1 and CDR2 are SEHNR and FQNEAQ (reference sequence). The ends lost 5 bases at V and 0 bases at J; junction bases unmatched: 9. The CDR3 loop is CASSGGQGFSSYEQYF. DNA for the CDR3: TGTGCCAGCAGCGGCGGACAGGGATTCTCCTCCTACGAGCAGTACTTC.

The rearrangement joins TRBV18 to TRBJ2-7; no reliable D call. CDR3 size: 13 residues. With 3 bases removed from V and 0 bases from J, the gap between germline ends came to 6 bases. CDR1 and CDR2 (germline): KGHSH, LQKENI. CDR3 region: CASSPTNSYEQYF. The CDR3 bases are TGTGCCAGCTCACCTACTAACTCCTACGAGCAGTACTTC.

This clone was seen just once. The chain employs TRBV7-8 and TRBJ2-3, with D possibly TRBD1 on 5 matching bases. Per germline, CDR1 SGHVS and CDR2 FQNEAQ. The CDR3 loop spans 16 amino acids. V lost 0 bases and J 6 bases, leaving 16 bases between the germline ends. The CDR3 nucleotides read TGTGCCAGCAGCTTAGCTTCGCAGGGTATTAGTGATACGCAGTATTTT. Translation gives CASSLASQGISDTQYF.